The rows below give T cell receptor beta chains drawn from one sample of a study of shared clonotypes between healthy human individuals. Assay used: immunoSEQ multiplex PCR; TCRdb lists only in-frame clones, some missing. The sample shows 330,000 or so clones, around 79% of them seen only once. The source material was memory CD4+ T cells sorted from blood. The receptors come from a man aged 25-45 years in good health. Both conserved end residues are part of each CDR3. Fields, in order: V gene, clone size, J gene, CDR3 protein. For some rows the clone size is stated as once, few or many, or as a class when expanded; others skip it.

TRBV19	.	TRBJ2-1	CASRTGYGGNEQFF
TRBV2	many	TRBJ1-4	CASSAPGQKNEKLFF
TRBV11-2	.	TRBJ2-7	CASSLDPGQGDTYEQYF
TRBV6-5	.	TRBJ2-7	CASITTQFIEQYF
TRBV14	.	TRBJ2-2	CASSPRLAVNTGELFF
TRBV25-1	once	TRBJ1-4	CASSDQTGGEKLFF
TRBV5-4	.	TRBJ2-1	CASSNIKTGARQYNEQFF
TRBV7-9	.	TRBJ1-4	CASSSAGFSEKLFF
TRBV5-6	once	TRBJ1-1	CASTYRGENTEAFF
TRBV27	.	TRBJ1-3	CASRKTGPSGNTIYF
TRBV5-1	few	TRBJ1-1	CASSLRGGNTEAFF
TRBV5-8	once	TRBJ2-1	CASSLFGGSRNEQFF
TRBV11-3	few	TRBJ2-1	CASSLVRGPSYNEQFF
TRBV6-6	once	TRBJ2-7	CASSAGADYEQYF
TRBV18	once	TRBJ1-3	CASSPADAGNTIYF
TRBV5-1	.	TRBJ2-6	CASSSAQQGSGANVLTF
TRBV28	.	TRBJ2-7	CASSPYGTSGRDEQYF
TRBV25-1	.	TRBJ1-3	CASSEFRGNGNTIYF
TRBV27	.	TRBJ2-7	CASSLVPVGGDSYEQYF
TRBV4-2	.	TRBJ2-1	CASSQDKSSYNEQFF
TRBV11-3	many	TRBJ2-1	CASSFQSNEQFF
TRBV5-8	.	TRBJ2-1	CASSLNGRRGNEQFF
TRBV28	.	TRBJ2-5	CASSLLPPRGRETQYF
TRBV10-3	.	TRBJ2-1	CAISESRREGHFF
TRBV6-6	.	TRBJ1-1	CASSYSQNTEAFF
TRBV2	.	TRBJ2-1	CASRPMRDEQFF
TRBV5-1	.	TRBJ2-2	CASSAKGTGVTGELFF
TRBV9	.	TRBJ2-1	CASSVDSTASRSEQFF
TRBV11-3	.	TRBJ1-1	CASSWNPNSEAFF
TRBV11-2	.	TRBJ2-3	CASSLIGGTGSTDTQYF
TRBV29-1	.	TRBJ2-2	CSAGRTGPNTGELFF
TRBV4-1	.	TRBJ1-5	CASSRNRENQPQHF
TRBV25-1	once	TRBJ2-1	CASSDARLAGLNEQFF
TRBV28	once	TRBJ2-2	CASSPRRGTGELFF
TRBV10-3	.	TRBJ1-4	CAISESKASSRGGEKLFF
TRBV7-7	.	TRBJ2-2	CASSLALGAGAVTGELFF
TRBV5-1	.	TRBJ1-5	CASSLGPEQPQHF
TRBV7-9	many	TRBJ2-1	CASSVGTSTLLPQFF
TRBV15	.	TRBJ2-3	CATSRTGGAGTDTQYF
TRBV19	.	TRBJ1-1	CASIDQGGHTEAFF
TRBV2	few	TRBJ1-1	CASSEISSGGTEAFF
TRBV19	.	TRBJ1-5	CASREQGAVQPQHF
TRBV19	few	TRBJ2-2	CASSIVAGTRNTGELFF
TRBV6-1	once	TRBJ1-4	CASRRDTSNEKLFF
TRBV27	many	TRBJ2-7	CASSLTGQGSYEQYF
TRBV7-8	.	TRBJ2-2	CASSLATGELFF
TRBV5-4	.	TRBJ2-5	CASSLRGAGVHKETQYF
TRBV14	.	TRBJ2-1	CASSQARVQFF
TRBV5-1	.	TRBJ2-5	CASSFLALGETQYF
TRBV5-1	.	TRBJ2-7	CASSGQGMYEQYF
TRBV7-2	.	TRBJ2-1	CASSLTWVDEQFF
TRBV4-3	.	TRBJ2-5	CASSQEVFEETQYF
TRBV27	.	TRBJ2-7	CASTRGGANPSLYEQYF
TRBV20-1	few	TRBJ2-1	CSARFLAEQFF
TRBV14	few	TRBJ1-5	CASSLYGQARLGPQHF
TRBV6-6	.	TRBJ2-7	CASSLIAGGRDEQYF